The 21 T cell receptor beta chains listed next were all sequenced from one sample in a study of blood T cell repertoires in COVID-19. Repertoires were generated with immunoSEQ multiplex PCR, while TCRdb's copy carries only in-frame clones and drops some. The data hold roughly 65,000 clones, with over 65% observed a single time. The specimen sequenced was peripheral blood. The receptors shown here come from a human donor in a cohort sampled during active COVID-19.

This clone has just a few counts. The chain couples TRBV9 to TRBJ1-4; D possibly corresponds to TRBD1 (5 bases). There are 15 residues in the CDR3. The V end lost 0 bases, the J end lost 6 bases, and 12 bases lay between the germline ends. Germline CDR1 reads SGDLS; CDR2 reads YYNGEE. The CDR3 reads CASSVGITGDEKLFF. CDR3 in DNA: TGTGCCAGCAGCGTAGGAATAACAGGTGATGAAAAACTGTTTTTT.

V and J are TRBV7-8 and TRBJ2-1; unclear D gene. Germline CDR1 SGHVS, CDR2 FQNEAQ. The CDR3 contains 11 residues. Trimming shortened V by 5 bases and J by 5 bases, and 4 bases separated the two germline ends. The CDR3 DNA sequence: TGTGCCAGCAGCCCAGACAATGAGCAGTTCTTC. Its protein is CASSPDNEQFF. Combining the CDR3 with reference TRBV7-8 and TRBJ2-1 gives the whole variable domain GAGVSQSPRYKVAKRGQDVALRCDPISGHVSLFWYQQALGQGPEFLTYFQNEAQLDKSGLPSDRFFAERPEGSVSTLKIQRTQQEDSAVYLCASSPDNEQFFGPGTRLTVL.

This clone was seen just once. As DNA, the CDR3 is TGCGCCAGCAGCCACGGGGGCTCTGGGGCCAACGTCCTGACTTTC. The encoded protein is CASSHGGSGANVLTF. The gene calls are TRBV4-3 and TRBJ2-6; D might be TRBD2 (6 bases). Trimming took 3 bases from V and 0 from J, leaving 6 bases between them. Looked up from germline, CDR1 is LGHNA and CDR2 is YSLEER. This CDR3 spans 15 amino acids.

This sequence joins TRBV29-1 and TRBJ1-1; D remains unclear. Germline V CDR1 and CDR2: SQVTM, ANQGSEA. Trimming removed 5 bases at V and 1 base at J, with 8 bases between. This CDR3 is built from 12 residues. The CDR3 sequence: CSVSEGNTEAFF. The CDR3 nucleotides are TGCAGCGTTTCTGAGGGGAACACTGAAGCTTTCTTT.

This chain joins TRBV11-2 and TRBJ2-7; D perhaps matches TRBD2 (6 bases). V lost 1 base to trimming and J lost 3 bases, with 13 bases between them. Per the germline V gene, CDR1 is SGHAT and CDR2 is FQNNGV. There are 15 residues in the CDR3. The CDR3 region is CASSLVGGRYYEQYF. The CDR3 DNA is TGTGCCAGCAGCTTAGTCGGGGGTAGGTACTACGAGCAGTACTTC. The whole variable domain, remainder taken from reference TRBV11-2 and TRBJ2-7, is EAGVAQSPRYKIIEKRQSVAFWCNPISGHATLYWYQQILGQGPKLLIQFQNNGVVDDSQLPKDRFSAERLKGVDSTLKIQPAKLEDSAVYLCASSLVGGRYYEQYFGPGTRLTVT.

J is TRBJ1-6 and V is TRBV2; TRBD1 aligns across 9 bases. This CDR3 comprises 14 residues. V was pared by 6 bases and J by 10 bases, with 7 bases of the junction left unmatched. Per the germline V gene, CDR1 is SNHLY and CDR2 is FYNNEI. The chain's CDR3 is CASSSGTGISPLHF. In DNA form, the CDR3 reads TGTGCCAGCAGCTCCGGGACAGGGATCTCACCCCTCCACTTT.

This clone was seen a single time. At one end, the junction sequence differs from germline, possibly due to a read error. This sequence joins TRBV18 and TRBJ2-5, with D possibly being TRBD1 (7 bases). The CDR3 has 17 amino acids. Germline values: CDR1 KGHSH, CDR2 LQKENI. The CDR3 nucleotides read TGTGCCAGCTCCCCACAATTCCGGACAGGCCGGGGGGAGACCCAGTACTTC. This codes for CASSPQFRTGRGETQYF.

V gene TRBV27 combines with J gene TRBJ2-3; 10 bases map to TRBD1. This CDR3 spans 16 amino acids. Trimming at V came to 4 bases and at J to 3 bases, leaving 7 bases not matched to a gene. Germline V lookup: CDR1 MNHEY, CDR2 SMNVEV (reference sequence). Written as DNA, the CDR3 is TGTGCCAGCAGTTCCCGCCGGACAGGGGGTACAGATACGCAGTATTTT. Residues: CASSSRRTGGTDTQYF.

This chain links TRBV5-4 with TRBJ2-1, with 9 positions matching TRBD2. After removal of 9 bases from V and 4 bases from J, the junction contained 14 bases not matched to a gene. The germline V gene encodes CDR1 SGHNT and CDR2 YYREEE (reference sequence). CDR3 length: 16 residues. CDR3 sequence: CATAAGWAGGYNEQFF. CDR3 bases: TGTGCCACCGCCGCAGGGTGGGCGGGGGGGTACAATGAGCAGTTCTTC. Combining the CDR3 with reference TRBV5-4 and TRBJ2-1 gives the whole variable domain ETGVTQSPTHLIKTRGQQVTLRCSSQSGHNTVSWYQQALGQGPQFIFQYYREEENGRGNFPPRFSGLQFPNYSSELNVNALELDDSALYLCATAAGWAGGYNEQFFGPGTRLTVL.

This clone was counted between two and nine times. The gene calls are TRBV4-3 and TRBJ2-2; D ambiguous. The CDR3 has 15 residues. V was pared by 0 bases and J by 8 bases, with 13 bases between. The germline CDR1 and CDR2 sequences are LGHNA and YSLEER. Here the CDR3 DNA reads TGCGCCAGCAGCCAAGATTTGGCAGTTCGTGGGGAGCTGTTTTTT. Encoded protein: CASSQDLAVRGELFF.

This clone has just a few counts. The J gene is TRBJ2-5, the V gene TRBV27, with TRBD2 identical over 7 bases. J was trimmed by 1 base and V by 5 bases; bases with no gene match: 7. Germline V gives CDR1 MNHEY, CDR2 SMNVEV (reference sequence). The CDR3 is made up of 15 amino acids. CDR3 nucleotide sequence: TGTGCCAGCAGTCTCTGGGGGGGGAGCCAAGAGACCCAGTACTTC. Its protein product is CASSLWGGSQETQYF.

The chain carries TRBV28 and TRBJ1-6; tentatively, D is TRBD1 (5 bases). The ends were cut back, 10 bases at V and 0 bases at J, with 16 bases in the middle. The CDR3 is 16 amino acids. Germline-derived CDR1 and CDR2 are MDHEN and SYDVKM. The CDR3 protein is CATRRGDLSYNSPLHF. CDR3 bases: TGTGCCACGCGGCGGGGGGACCTCTCCTATAATTCACCCCTCCACTTT.

V usage is TRBV5-6 and J usage is TRBJ1-1; TRBD1 matches 7 bases. The CDR3 totals 16 residues. V was clipped by 3 bases and J by 1 base; unmatched bases: 9. Germline CDR1 and CDR2: SGHDT and YYEEEE. In DNA, the CDR3 is TGTGCCAGCAGCTACGAGTGGGGACAGACGAACACTGAAGCTTTCTTT. Its protein product is CASSYEWGQTNTEAFF.

This clone was detected once. The V call is TRBV19, the J call TRBJ1-6, with 7 bases lining up with TRBD1. Trimming took 5 bases from V and 7 from J; bases not matched to a gene: 5. Germline V gene sequence: CDR1 LNHDA, CDR2 SQIVND (reference sequence). The CDR3 sequence is 14 residues long. CDR3 DNA: TGTGCCAGTAGTGCCTGGGACAGAAATTCACCCCTCCACTTT. This gives the protein CASSAWDRNSPLHF.

V usage is TRBV7-2 and J usage is TRBJ2-7; possible D gene TRBD2, 7 bases. Looked up from germline, CDR1 is SGHTA and CDR2 is FQGNSA. The ends were cut back, 6 bases at V and 5 bases at J, with 23 bases in the middle. The CDR3 has 16 residues. CDR3 nucleotide sequence: TGTGCCAGCAGAAGAGAACCGGGACCGGGGGGCGACGAGCAGTACTTC. This encodes CASRREPGPGGDEQYF.

The chain carries TRBV9 and TRBJ2-7, with TRBD2 matching 7 bases. This CDR3 contains 16 residues. CDR1 and CDR2 from the germline V gene are SGDLS and YYNGEE. V shed 10 bases and J 3 bases; nucleotides not matched to a gene: 19. The CDR3 here is CAGPGAGKIGGYEQYF. DNA of the CDR3: TGTGCCGGGCCTGGAGCGGGAAAGATTGGGGGCTACGAGCAGTACTTC. The full variable domain, completed using reference TRBV9 and TRBJ2-7, is DSGVTQTPKHLITATGQRVTLRCSPRSGDLSVYWYQQSLDQGLQFLIQYYNGEERAKGNILERFSAQQFPDLHSELNLSSLELGDSALYFCAGPGAGKIGGYEQYFGPGTRLTVT.

This chain uses TRBV7-2 with TRBJ1-1; no reliable D call. CDR3 length equals 14 residues. V was pared by 5 bases and J by 0 bases, with 10 bases between. Germline lookup yields CDR1 SGHTA and CDR2 FQGNSA. CDR3 residues: CASSPNGLNTEAFF. The CDR3 coding sequence is TGTGCCAGCAGCCCGAACGGGTTGAACACTGAAGCTTTCTTT.

The chain uses TRBV12-2 and TRBJ2-7; TRBD2, as called in the table, went unchecked against the DNA. TRBV12-2 is a pseudogene locus. The CDR3 has 10 residues. The CDR3 sequence: CASSLSEQYF. For the CDR3, the DNA is TGTGCAAGTAGCCTGAGCGAGCAGTACTTC.

The rearrangement joins TRBV27 to TRBJ2-5, with D perhaps TRBD2 (5 bases). Germline V CDR1 and CDR2: MNHEY, SMNVEV (reference sequence). V shed 5 bases and J shed 5 bases, with 12 bases lying between them. This CDR3 comprises 13 residues. The CDR3 is CASSRGNRETQYF. The CDR3 DNA is TGTGCCAGCAGTCGAGGGAATAGGGAGACCCAGTACTTC.

The chain has TRBV4-1 and TRBJ1-4, with 9 bases lining up with TRBD1. The V segment lost 0 bases and the J segment 6 bases; nucleotides outside the gene matches: 8. Germline V gives CDR1 MGHRA, CDR2 YSYEKL. The CDR3 consists of 17 residues. As DNA, the CDR3 is TGCGCCAGCAGCCAAGAATTCCCAGGACAGGGGCATGAAAAACTGTTTTTT. Translating it yields CASSQEFPGQGHEKLFF.

The V call is TRBV7-2, the J call TRBJ2-1; no clear D. Germline V lookup: CDR1 SGHTA, CDR2 FQGNSA. The CDR3 is made up of 11 amino acids. Trimming removed 4 bases from V and 7 bases from J, with 5 bases in between. The CDR3 bases are TGTGCCAGCAGCTCCCTTAATGAGCAGTTCTTC. This gives the protein CASSSLNEQFF.